These 16 T cell receptor beta chains share one sample of origin, sequenced in a study of cytomegalovirus exposure and HLA in healthy donors. The PCR employed 60 Vbeta primers together with 13 Jbeta primers. Using immunoSEQ multiplex PCR, the repertoire was profiled, and TCRdb retains in-frame clones only, with some absent. The sample lists about 250,000 clones; over 70% were seen once. The sample was PBMCs. Receptor source: a girl aged 2 to 9 in good health and CMV-seronegative.

The chain is built from TRBV29-1 and TRBJ1-2, with 7 bases lining up with TRBD1. Trimming took 3 bases from V and 4 from J; bases not matched to a gene: 5. The CDR3 spans 13 residues. Germline CDR1 SQVTM, CDR2 ANQGSEA. The CDR3 loop is CSVEGQTRYGYTF. The CDR3 nucleotides are TGCAGCGTTGAGGGACAGACCCGCTATGGCTACACCTTC. Combining the CDR3 with reference TRBV29-1 and TRBJ1-2 gives the whole variable domain SAVISQKPSRDICQRGTSLTIQCQVDSQVTMMFWYRQQPGQSLTLIATANQGSEATYESGFVIDKFPISRPNLTFSTLTVSNMSPEDSSIYLCSVEGQTRYGYTFGSGTRLTVV.

This chain joins TRBV9 and TRBJ1-3; D is uncertain. Trimming removed 0 bases from V and 0 bases from J, with 7 bases in between. The germline CDR1 and CDR2 sequences are SGDLS and YYNGEE. The CDR3 runs to 15 residues. The DNA of the CDR3 is TGTGCCAGCAGCGTAGCGGGTAACTCTGGAAACACCATATATTTT. It is translated as CASSVAGNSGNTIYF.

The rearrangement joins TRBV7-6 to TRBJ2-5; 16 nucleotides match TRBD2. The CDR3 runs to 19 residues. V dropped 0 bases and J dropped 2; count of bases not matched to a gene: 6. The V gene's germline CDR1 is SGHVS and CDR2 FNYEAQ. The CDR3 here is CASSLAGTSGRALQETQYF. CDR3 nucleotide sequence: TGTGCCAGCAGCTTAGCAGGGACTAGCGGGAGGGCCCTTCAAGAGACCCAGTACTTC.

This sequence joins TRBV19 and TRBJ2-7, with TRBD1 as a possible D gene (6 bases). The V gene's germline CDR1 is LNHDA and CDR2 SQIVND (reference sequence). The CDR3 loop spans 13 amino acids. V was cut by 6 bases and J by 7 bases, with 16 bases left in between. The CDR3 is CASSQGRPREQYF. The CDR3 bases are TGTGCCAGTAGCCAGGGGCGACCGAGAGAGCAGTACTTC.

This clone was detected a few times. This sequence joins TRBV12-5 and TRBJ2-5; 8 bases fit TRBD2. The assigned J gene may be wrong: the sequence end matches TRBJ2-7 better. The CDR3 spans 15 residues. Germline V gene sequence: CDR1 LGHNT, CDR2 FRNRAP. The CDR3 region has the DNA TGTGCTAGTGGTTTTCAGCGGGAGATCCGATACGAGCAGTACTTC. Its translation: CASGFQREIRYEQYF.

CDR3 region: CASSYGDSGELFF. CDR3 nucleotides: TGTGCCAGCAGTTACGGGGACAGCGGGGAGCTGTTTTTT. The J gene is TRBJ2-2, the V gene TRBV6-5; 7 nucleotides line up with TRBD1. This CDR3 comprises 13 residues. Germline CDR1 MNHEY, CDR2 SVGAGI. J lost 7 bases, V lost 2 bases, and 1 base had no gene match.

The chain links TRBV30 to TRBJ2-3, with unresolved D. V was shortened by 2 bases and J by 0 bases, with 6 bases between the two germline ends. CDR3 size: 13 residues. Per the germline V gene, CDR1 is GTSNPN and CDR2 is SVGIG (reference sequence). CDR3 sequence (DNA): TGTGCCTGGAGTAAACAGAGCACAGATACGCAGTATTTT. It translates to CAWSKQSTDTQYF.

The CDR3 region is CASSWAGTGFTEAFF. The CDR3 DNA sequence: TGCGCCAGCAGCTGGGCCGGGACAGGGTTCACTGAAGCTTTCTTT. The chain has TRBV5-1 and TRBJ1-1; 9 bases agree with TRBD1. Germline trimming cut 3 bases from V and 4 bases from J; bases unmatched to any gene: 7. The CDR3 covers 15 residues. The germline V gene encodes CDR1 SGHRS and CDR2 YFSETQ.

The chain uses TRBV10-1 and TRBJ2-2; D perhaps matches TRBD2 (5 bases). V lost 3 bases to trimming and J lost 1 base, with 12 bases between them. This CDR3 is built from 16 residues. The germline gives CDR1 WNHNN, CDR2 SYGVQD (reference sequence). The DNA for the CDR3 is TGCGCCAGCAGTGAAAGGAGCGGAAGGAACACCGGGGAGCTGTTTTTT. Translated: CASSERSGRNTGELFF.

The chain carries TRBV27 and TRBJ2-2; 8 positions match TRBD2. This CDR3 is built from 18 residues. The germline V gene has CDR1 MNHEY and CDR2 SMNVEV (reference sequence). Trimming cost V 4 bases and J 4 bases; bases outside gene matches: 14. The CDR3 nucleotides are TGTGCCAGCAGTTGGGGGCCGGGGGGGAGGGGAATCACCGGGGAGCTGTTTTTT. Protein: CASSWGPGGRGITGELFF.

This clone is a singleton in its sample. V usage is TRBV9 and J usage is TRBJ1-1; the match to TRBD1 covers 9 bases. J lost 3 bases, V lost 2 bases, and 8 bases had no gene match. Looked up from germline, CDR1 is SGDLS and CDR2 is YYNGEE. The CDR3 runs to 16 residues. DNA of the CDR3: TGTGCCAGCAGCGTCGGACAGGGGCTTTTTCACACTGAAGCTTTCTTT. It yields the protein CASSVGQGLFHTEAFF.

Regarding this clone: The sample has other DNA sequences that encode this CDR3 too. V and J are TRBV27 and TRBJ1-1; D perhaps matches TRBD1 (6 bases). The CDR3 loop spans 13 amino acids. Germline CDR1 MNHEY, CDR2 SMNVEV (reference sequence). Between the trimmed V and J ends, which lost 6 bases and 5 bases, there was a span of 13 bases. The CDR3 loop reads CASSLARGTEAFF. Written as DNA, the CDR3 is TGTGCCAGCAGCCTCGCTAGGGGGACTGAAGCTTTCTTT.

The chain carries TRBV25-1 and TRBJ2-1; a weak D match, TRBD2 (5 bases). Trimming left V 7 bases short and J 4 bases short, with 17 bases between. CDR3 length: 15 amino acids. Germline V gives CDR1 MGHDK, CDR2 SYGVNS. CDR3 amino acids: CASTPSGPGYNEQFF. CDR3 bases: TGTGCCAGCACCCCCTCGGGCCCGGGGTACAATGAGCAGTTCTTC. The complete variable domain, with remaining parts taken from reference TRBV25-1 and TRBJ2-1, reads EADIYQTPRYLVIGTGKKITLECSQTMGHDKMYWYQQDPGMELHLIHYSYGVNSTEKGDLSSESTVSRIRTEHFPLTLESARPSHTSQYLCASTPSGPGYNEQFFGPGTRLTVL.

The J gene is TRBJ1-2, the V gene TRBV4-1; possibly TRBD1 for D (5 bases). CDR1 is MGHRA, CDR2 YSYEKL, per germline. The CDR3 totals 15 residues. V was trimmed by 4 bases and J by 4 bases, leaving 16 bases between them. The CDR3 DNA follows: TGCGCCAGCAGCCGGAGGGACGGTGGTGGCTATGGCTACACCTTC. This codes for CASSRRDGGGYGYTF.

V usage is TRBV30 and J usage is TRBJ2-1; 10 bases align to TRBD2. Germline CDR1 reads GTSNPN; CDR2 reads SVGIG (reference sequence). This CDR3 contains 17 residues. The trim removed 3 bases at V and 3 bases at J, leaving 11 bases unmatched. CDR3 sequence reads: CAWSERSGLAFYNEQFF. In DNA, the CDR3 is TGTGCCTGGAGCGAAAGGTCGGGACTAGCGTTCTACAATGAGCAGTTCTTC.

The chain's CDR3 is CASTLGDSQPYNEQFF. CDR3 DNA sequence: TGTGCCAGCACCCTGGGGGACAGTCAGCCCTACAATGAGCAGTTCTTC. The rearrangement links TRBV5-6 to TRBJ2-1; 7 bases are shared with TRBD1. J gave up 2 bases and V 6 bases, and 11 bases lay outside the gene matches. This CDR3 has 16 amino acids. Germline CDR1 and CDR2: SGHDT and YYEEEE.